The 22 T cell receptor beta chains below come from one sample, sequenced in a study of T cell responses to AZD1222 COVID-19 vaccine. Assay: immunoSEQ multiplex PCR; the TCRdb copy retains only in-frame clones and omits some. The table shows some 160,000 clones, with 93% occurring only once. This material consisted of peripheral blood, taken on day 0 of AZD1222 vaccination. These receptor sequences come from an adult in good health.

Only one count was recorded for this clone. This rearrangement joins TRBV9 to TRBJ2-7; 7 nucleotides align to TRBD1. With 0 bases clipped from V and 3 bases from J, the junction kept 9 bases outside the gene matches. This CDR3 has 16 residues. Germline assignment: CDR1 SGDLS and CDR2 YYNGEE. CDR3 loop: CASSVGSTQGIYEQYF. Here the CDR3 DNA reads TGTGCCAGCAGCGTAGGCTCTACACAGGGGATCTACGAGCAGTACTTC.

This chain uses TRBV9 with TRBJ1-4; 7 bases match TRBD1. The germline CDR1 and CDR2 sequences are SGDLS and YYNGEE. The CDR3 length is 14 residues. V lost 3 bases, J lost 8 bases, and 7 bases stayed unmatched. The CDR3 bases are TGTGCCAGCAGCGCGACAGGGATAAACGAAAAACTGTTTTTT. Translating gives CASSATGINEKLFF. The full variable domain, rest sourced from reference TRBV9 and TRBJ1-4, is DSGVTQTPKHLITATGQRVTLRCSPRSGDLSVYWYQQSLDQGLQFLIQYYNGEERAKGNILERFSAQQFPDLHSELNLSSLELGDSALYFCASSATGINEKLFFGSGTQLSVL.

The chain joins TRBV13 to TRBJ1-2, with 11 bases lining up with TRBD1. This CDR3 spans 15 amino acids. V lost 5 bases to trimming and J lost 4 bases; unmatched junction nucleotides: 6. Germline V lookup: CDR1 PRHDT, CDR2 FYEKMQ (reference sequence). CDR3 amino acids: CASSPWTGGGYGYTF. CDR3 sequence (DNA): TGTGCCAGCAGCCCTTGGACAGGGGGCGGCTATGGCTACACCTTC.

V and J are TRBV28 and TRBJ2-7; D unresolved. Trimming shortened V by 2 bases and J by 5 bases, and 7 bases separated the two germline ends. CDR3 size: 12 residues. Germline lookup yields CDR1 MDHEN and CDR2 SYDVKM. In DNA, the CDR3 is TGTGCCAGCAGTTTAAATAGGGACGAGCAGTACTTC. It specifies CASSLNRDEQYF.

This sequence joins TRBV19 and TRBJ1-1; no clear D. The CDR3 loop spans 13 amino acids. V lost 7 bases and J lost 0, with 9 bases in between. Germline assignment: CDR1 LNHDA and CDR2 SQIVND (reference sequence). The CDR3: CASKLGLNTEAFF. The CDR3 bases are TGTGCCAGTAAGCTAGGATTGAACACTGAAGCTTTCTTT.

The V call is TRBV6-5, the J call TRBJ2-5; 9 bases are a match to TRBD1. V lost 7 bases to trimming and J lost 8 bases; unmatched junction nucleotides: 11. CDR3 size: 14 residues. Per the germline V gene, CDR1 is MNHEY and CDR2 is SVGAGI. The CDR3 nucleotides are TGTGCCAGCACCGGTCCCGGGACAGGGTTCACCCAGTACTTC. Protein sequence: CASTGPGTGFTQYF.

The chain is built from TRBV5-5 and TRBJ1-1; weak D call: TRBD1 (6 bases). Germline V gene sequence: CDR1 SGHKS, CDR2 YYEKEE (reference sequence). The CDR3 runs to 13 residues. Trimming left V 2 bases short and J 5 bases short, with 10 bases between. Here the CDR3 DNA reads TGTGCCAGCAGCTTAACAGGGAAAACTGAAGCTTTCTTT. It specifies CASSLTGKTEAFF.

This rearrangement joins TRBV20-1 to TRBJ2-1; D is unclear. The germline V and J ends were trimmed by 3 bases and 0 bases, with 12 bases remaining between them. Germline V gene lookup returns CDR1 DFQATT and CDR2 SNEGSKA (reference sequence). CDR3 length equals 15 residues. The chain's CDR3 is CSASAPWSSYNEQFF. CDR3 bases: TGCAGTGCTAGTGCCCCTTGGAGCTCCTACAATGAGCAGTTCTTC.

The rearrangement uses TRBV5-1 and TRBJ2-4; D is unresolved. The CDR3 covers 16 residues. Between the trimmed V and J ends, which lost 0 bases and 0 bases, there was a span of 10 bases. Germline V gene sequence: CDR1 SGHRS, CDR2 YFSETQ. The CDR3 sequence: CASSLGPELAKNIQYF. CDR3 in DNA: TGCGCCAGCAGCTTGGGTCCAGAGTTAGCCAAAAACATTCAGTACTTC.

As DNA, the CDR3 is TGCGCCAGCAGTGAGGTCTATACGACAAGTCCAAGGCCGCCCCAGCATTTT. Translation: CASSEVYTTSPRPPQHF. The rearrangement uses TRBV10-1 and TRBJ1-5; no firm D call. CDR1 and CDR2 (germline): WNHNN, SYGVQD (reference sequence). Trimming took 2 bases from V and 9 from J, leaving 23 bases between them. The CDR3 length is 17 residues.

The chain employs TRBV9 and TRBJ2-1, with D hard to call. The V end was cut by 0 bases, the J end by 2 bases, with 3 bases between. This CDR3 region has 13 residues. Germline values: CDR1 SGDLS, CDR2 YYNGEE. For the CDR3, the DNA is TGTGCCAGCAGCGTAGGGACCTACAATGAGCAGTTCTTC. Amino acid sequence: CASSVGTYNEQFF.

CDR3 DNA: TGTGCCAGCAGCTTTTCTAGGACAGGGGTGGTTCAGCCCCAGCATTTT. Its protein is CASSFSRTGVVQPQHF. The chain couples TRBV27 to TRBJ1-5, with 9 bases identical to TRBD1. Germline loops: CDR1 MNHEY, CDR2 SMNVEV (reference sequence). V lost 6 bases to trimming and J lost 6 bases; unmatched junction nucleotides: 12. This CDR3 comprises 16 residues.

The rearrangement uses TRBV5-1 and TRBJ2-5; tentative D call: TRBD2 (6 bases). CDR1 is SGHRS and CDR2 is YFSETQ in the germline V gene. V dropped 0 bases and J dropped 4 bases, with 10 bases sitting between them. CDR3 length: 14 residues. CDR3 protein: CASSLGRGRETQYF. In DNA form, the CDR3 reads TGCGCCAGCAGCTTGGGGAGGGGCCGAGAGACCCAGTACTTC.

The chain couples TRBV6-5 to TRBJ2-7, with D possibly matching TRBD1 (6 bases). The CDR3 runs 15 residues. V dropped 6 bases and J dropped 2 bases, with 17 bases sitting between them. CDR1 is MNHEY, CDR2 SVGAGI, per germline. CDR3 nucleotide sequence: TGTGCCAGCAGGGATACAGGGACCCTTACCTACGAGCAGTACTTC. As protein: CASRDTGTLTYEQYF.

The chain links TRBV3-1 (or the pseudogene TRBV3-2) to TRBJ1-2; TRBD1 is a possible D gene (5 bases). Germline-derived CDR1 and CDR2 are LGHDT and YNNKEL (reference sequence). The CDR3 covers 15 residues. The ends were cut back, 4 bases at V and 6 bases at J, with 18 bases in the middle. DNA of the CDR3: TGTGCCAGCAGCCCAGCGATGTCAGGGTCCGATGGCTACACCTTC. Translating it yields CASSPAMSGSDGYTF.

The chain links TRBV2 to TRBJ1-4; 8 nucleotides align to TRBD1. From germline, CDR1 is SNHLY and CDR2 FYNNEI. The ends lost 2 bases at V and 3 bases at J; junction bases unmatched: 2. The CDR3 is made up of 15 amino acids. CDR3 in amino acids: CASSEQGAANEKLFF. The CDR3 DNA follows: TGTGCCAGCAGTGAACAGGGGGCAGCTAATGAAAAACTGTTTTTT.

The rearrangement uses TRBV11-3 and TRBJ2-6; 9 bases line up with TRBD1. The junction had 9 bases not matched to a gene; V was cut back by 1 base and J by 2 bases. The CDR3 has 19 amino acids. The V gene's germline CDR1 is SGHNT and CDR2 YENEEA. The chain's CDR3 is CASSLGPLGTGTGANVLTF. The CDR3 nucleotides read TGTGCCAGCAGCTTAGGCCCCCTCGGGACAGGGACTGGGGCCAACGTCCTGACTTTC.

This clone was recorded once. V usage is TRBV9 and J usage is TRBJ1-4; D remains unclear. Germline V CDR1 and CDR2: SGDLS, YYNGEE. CDR3 size: 14 residues. V lost 1 base and J lost 6, with 10 bases in between. The chain's CDR3 is CASSVRLVDEKLFF. The CDR3 nucleotides are TGTGCCAGCAGCGTAAGACTCGTCGATGAAAAACTGTTTTTT.

This chain links TRBV27 with TRBJ1-2; D might be TRBD1 (5 bases). Germline assignment: CDR1 MNHEY and CDR2 SMNVEV (reference sequence). CDR3 length equals 15 residues. Between the trimmed V and J ends, which lost 5 bases and 5 bases, there was a span of 18 bases. In DNA form, the CDR3 reads TGTGCCAGCAGTCGAAACGGGGGTACCGGGTATGGCTACACCTTC. This translates into CASSRNGGTGYGYTF.

The gene calls are TRBV18 and TRBJ1-1; TRBD1 might be the D (6 bases). Looked up from germline, CDR1 is KGHSH and CDR2 is LQKENI. CDR3 size: 15 residues. V shed 5 bases and J shed 3 bases, with 16 bases lying between them. The CDR3 reads CASSSGQGRYTEAFF. For the CDR3, the DNA is TGTGCCAGCTCATCAGGTCAGGGGCGATACACTGAAGCTTTCTTT.

The rearrangement links TRBV11-2 to TRBJ1-6; a weak D match, TRBD1 (6 bases). Trimming cost V 4 bases and J 7 bases, with 14 bases left between them. The CDR3 length is 15 residues. Germline CDR1 is SGHAT and CDR2 is FQNNGV. CDR3 residues: CASSSRTGSNSPLHF. In nucleotides, the CDR3 is TGTGCCAGCAGCTCCCGAACAGGGTCGAATTCACCCCTCCACTTT. Supplemented by reference TRBV11-2 and TRBJ1-6, the full variable domain reads EAGVAQSPRYKIIEKRQSVAFWCNPISGHATLYWYQQILGQGPKLLIQFQNNGVVDDSQLPKDRFSAERLKGVDSTLKIQPAKLEDSAVYLCASSSRTGSNSPLHFGNGTRLTVT.

This clone was recorded once. This chain links TRBV18 with TRBJ1-5, with D possibly being TRBD1 (6 bases). Trimming shortened V by 6 bases and J by 4 bases, and 19 bases separated the two germline ends. CDR1 is KGHSH, CDR2 LQKENI, per germline. The length of the CDR3 is 16 residues. CDR3: CASSQTLQGTNQPQHF. CDR3 sequence (DNA): TGTGCCAGCTCCCAGACACTACAGGGAACTAATCAGCCCCAGCATTTT. The full variable domain, rest sourced from reference TRBV18 and TRBJ1-5, is NAGVMQNPRHLVRRRGQEARLRCSPMKGHSHVYWYRQLPEEGLKFMVYLQKENIIDESGMPKERFSAEFPKEGPSILRIQQVVRGDSAAYFCASSQTLQGTNQPQHFGDGTRLSIL.